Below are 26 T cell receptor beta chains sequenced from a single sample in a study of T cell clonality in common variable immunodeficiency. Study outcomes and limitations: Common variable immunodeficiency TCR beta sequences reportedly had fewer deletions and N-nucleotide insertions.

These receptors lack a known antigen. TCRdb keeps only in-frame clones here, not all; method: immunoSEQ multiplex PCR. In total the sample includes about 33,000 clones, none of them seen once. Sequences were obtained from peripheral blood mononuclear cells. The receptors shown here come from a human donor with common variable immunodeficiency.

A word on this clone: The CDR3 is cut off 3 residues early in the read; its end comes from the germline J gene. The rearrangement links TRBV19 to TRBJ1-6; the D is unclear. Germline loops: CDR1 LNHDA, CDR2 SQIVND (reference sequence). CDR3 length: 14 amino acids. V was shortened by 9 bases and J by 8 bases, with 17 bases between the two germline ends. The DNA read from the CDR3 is TGTGCCAGCAAAACTCTAGGCGGCTATTCACCC. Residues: CASKTLGGYSP. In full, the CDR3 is CASKTLGGYSPLHF.

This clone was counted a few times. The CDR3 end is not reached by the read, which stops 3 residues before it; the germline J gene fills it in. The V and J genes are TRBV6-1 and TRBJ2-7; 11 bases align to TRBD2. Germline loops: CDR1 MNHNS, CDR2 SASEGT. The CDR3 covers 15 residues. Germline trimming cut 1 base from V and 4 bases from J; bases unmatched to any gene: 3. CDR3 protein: CASSEGIAGGYEQYF. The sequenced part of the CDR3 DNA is TGTGCCAGCAGTGAAGGAATAGCGGGGGGGTACGAG.

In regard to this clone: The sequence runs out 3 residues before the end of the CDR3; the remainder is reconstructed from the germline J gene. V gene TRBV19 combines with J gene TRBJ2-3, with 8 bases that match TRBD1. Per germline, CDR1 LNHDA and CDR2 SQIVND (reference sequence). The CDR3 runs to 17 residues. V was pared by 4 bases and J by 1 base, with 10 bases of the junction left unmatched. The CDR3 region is CASSRPGQGGGTDTQYF. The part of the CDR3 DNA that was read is TGTGCCAGTAGTAGGCCTGGACAGGGCGGGGGCACAGATACG.

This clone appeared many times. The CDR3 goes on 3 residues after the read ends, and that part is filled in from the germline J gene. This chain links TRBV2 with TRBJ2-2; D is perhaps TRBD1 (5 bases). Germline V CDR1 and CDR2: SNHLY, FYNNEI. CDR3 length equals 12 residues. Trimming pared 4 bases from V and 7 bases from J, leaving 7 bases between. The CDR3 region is CASSVGDGELFF. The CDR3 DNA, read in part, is TGTGCCAGCAGTGTAGGGGACGGGGAG.

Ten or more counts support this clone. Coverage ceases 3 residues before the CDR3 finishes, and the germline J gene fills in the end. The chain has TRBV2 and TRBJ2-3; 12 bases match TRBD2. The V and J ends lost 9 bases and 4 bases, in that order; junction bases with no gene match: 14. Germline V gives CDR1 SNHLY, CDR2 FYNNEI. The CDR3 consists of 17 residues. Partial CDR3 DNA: TGTGCCAGTGCGCACCCCGGGACTAGCGGGCAGGCAGATACG. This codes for CASAHPGTSGQADT. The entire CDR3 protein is CASAHPGTSGQADTQYF.

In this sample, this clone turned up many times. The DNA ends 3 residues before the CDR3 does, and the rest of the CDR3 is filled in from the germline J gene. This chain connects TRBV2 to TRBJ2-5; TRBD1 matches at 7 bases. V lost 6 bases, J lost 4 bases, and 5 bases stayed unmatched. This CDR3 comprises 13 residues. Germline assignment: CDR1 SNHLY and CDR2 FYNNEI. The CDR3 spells CASRSNRGETQYF. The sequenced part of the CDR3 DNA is TGTGCCAGCAGGAGTAACAGGGGAGAGACC. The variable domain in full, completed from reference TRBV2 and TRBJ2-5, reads EPEVTQTPSHQVTQMGQEVILRCVPISNHLYFYWYRQILGQKVEFLVSFYNNEISEKSEIFDDQFSVERPDGSNFTLKIRSTKLEDSAMYFCASRSNRGETQYFGPGTRLLVL.

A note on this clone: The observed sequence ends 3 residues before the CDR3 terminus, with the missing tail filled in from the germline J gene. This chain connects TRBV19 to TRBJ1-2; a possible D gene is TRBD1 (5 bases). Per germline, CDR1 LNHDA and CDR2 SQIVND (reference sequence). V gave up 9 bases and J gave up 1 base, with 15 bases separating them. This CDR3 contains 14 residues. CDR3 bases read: TGTGCCAGCTCTACCCGGGACTTTAACTATGGC. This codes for CASSTRDFNYG. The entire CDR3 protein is CASSTRDFNYGYTF.

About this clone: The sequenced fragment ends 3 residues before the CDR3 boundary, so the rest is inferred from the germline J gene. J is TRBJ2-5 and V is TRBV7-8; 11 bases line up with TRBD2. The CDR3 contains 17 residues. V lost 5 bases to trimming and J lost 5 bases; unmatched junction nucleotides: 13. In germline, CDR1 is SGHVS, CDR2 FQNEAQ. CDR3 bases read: TGTGCCAGCAGCCTTGGTAGCGGGGGGGCCGGGATTGAGACC. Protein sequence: CASSLGSGGAGIET. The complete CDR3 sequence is CASSLGSGGAGIETQYF.

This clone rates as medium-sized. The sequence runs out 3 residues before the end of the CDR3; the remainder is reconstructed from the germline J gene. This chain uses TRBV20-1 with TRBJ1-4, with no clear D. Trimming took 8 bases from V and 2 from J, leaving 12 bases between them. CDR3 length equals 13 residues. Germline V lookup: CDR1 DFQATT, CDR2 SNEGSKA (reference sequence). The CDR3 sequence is CSLERPTNEKLFF. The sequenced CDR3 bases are TGCAGTCTAGAGAGACCCACTAATGAAAAA.

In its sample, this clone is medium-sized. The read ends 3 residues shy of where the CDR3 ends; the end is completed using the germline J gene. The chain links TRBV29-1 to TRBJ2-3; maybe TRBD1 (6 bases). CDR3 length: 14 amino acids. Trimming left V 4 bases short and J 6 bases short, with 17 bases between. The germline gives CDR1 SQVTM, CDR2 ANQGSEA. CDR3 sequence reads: CSVGSRGEGDTQYF. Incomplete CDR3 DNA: TGCAGCGTTGGCTCCAGGGGAGAGGGGGATACG.

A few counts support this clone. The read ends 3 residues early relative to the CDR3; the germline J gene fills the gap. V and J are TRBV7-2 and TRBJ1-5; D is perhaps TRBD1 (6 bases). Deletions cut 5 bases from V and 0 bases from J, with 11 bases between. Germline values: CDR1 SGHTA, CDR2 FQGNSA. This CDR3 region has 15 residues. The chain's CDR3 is CASSPDSNSNQPQHF. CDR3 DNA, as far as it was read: TGTGCCAGCAGCCCGGACAGCAATAGCAATCAGCCC.

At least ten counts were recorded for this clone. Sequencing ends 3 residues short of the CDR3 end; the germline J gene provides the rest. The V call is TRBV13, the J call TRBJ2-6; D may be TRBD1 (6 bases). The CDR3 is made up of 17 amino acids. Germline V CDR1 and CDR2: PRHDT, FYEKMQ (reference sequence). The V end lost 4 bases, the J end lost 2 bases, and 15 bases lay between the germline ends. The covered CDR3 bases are TGTGCCAGCAGCTCGCCCAGGGGAACAGCTGGGGCCAACGTC. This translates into CASSSPRGTAGANV. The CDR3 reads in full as CASSSPRGTAGANVLTF. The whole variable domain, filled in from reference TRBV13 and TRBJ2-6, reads AAGVIQSPRHLIKEKRETATLKCYPIPRHDTVYWYQQGPGQDPQFLISFYEKMQSDKGSIPDRFSAQQFSDYHSELNMSSLELGDSALYFCASSSPRGTAGANVLTFGAGSRLTVL.

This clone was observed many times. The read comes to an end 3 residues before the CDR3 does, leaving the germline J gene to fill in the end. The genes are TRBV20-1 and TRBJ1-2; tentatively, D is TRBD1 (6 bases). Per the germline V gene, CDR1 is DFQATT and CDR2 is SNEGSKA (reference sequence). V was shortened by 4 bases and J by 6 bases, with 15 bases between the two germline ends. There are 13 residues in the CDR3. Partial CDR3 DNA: TGCAGTGCTATCTTGGGGGCGCAGGATGGC. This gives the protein CSAILGAQDG. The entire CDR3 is CSAILGAQDGYTF.

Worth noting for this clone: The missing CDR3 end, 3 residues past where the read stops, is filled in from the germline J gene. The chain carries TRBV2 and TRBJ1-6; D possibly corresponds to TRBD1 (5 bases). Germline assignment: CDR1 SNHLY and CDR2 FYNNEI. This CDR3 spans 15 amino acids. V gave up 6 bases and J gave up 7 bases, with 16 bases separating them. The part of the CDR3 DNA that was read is TGTGCCAGCAGGGCCGGGGGGACGGTGAATTCACCC. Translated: CASRAGGTVNSP. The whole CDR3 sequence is CASRAGGTVNSPLHF.

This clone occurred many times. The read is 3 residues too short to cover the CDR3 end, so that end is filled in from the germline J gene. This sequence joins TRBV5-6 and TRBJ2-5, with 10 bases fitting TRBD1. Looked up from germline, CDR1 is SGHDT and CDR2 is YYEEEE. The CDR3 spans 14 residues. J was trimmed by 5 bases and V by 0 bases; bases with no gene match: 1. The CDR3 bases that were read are TGTGCCAGCAGCTTGGTGGGACAGGGGGAGACC. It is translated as CASSLVGQGET. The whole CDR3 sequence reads CASSLVGQGETQYF.

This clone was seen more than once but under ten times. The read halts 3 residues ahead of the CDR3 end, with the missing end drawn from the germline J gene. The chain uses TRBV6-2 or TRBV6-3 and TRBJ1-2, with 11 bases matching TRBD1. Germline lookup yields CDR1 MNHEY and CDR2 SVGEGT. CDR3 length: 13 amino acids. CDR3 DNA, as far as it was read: TGTGCCAGCACCGGACAGGGGGCGGGCGGC. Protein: CASTGQGAGG. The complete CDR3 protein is CASTGQGAGGYTF.

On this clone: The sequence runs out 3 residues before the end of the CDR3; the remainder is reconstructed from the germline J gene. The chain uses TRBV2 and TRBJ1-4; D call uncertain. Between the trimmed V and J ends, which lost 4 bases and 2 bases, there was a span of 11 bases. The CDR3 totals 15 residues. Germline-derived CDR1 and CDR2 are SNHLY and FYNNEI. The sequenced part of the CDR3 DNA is TGTGCCAGCAGTGGCCCCAGGCCCACTAATGAAAAA. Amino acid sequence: CASSGPRPTNEK. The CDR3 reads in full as CASSGPRPTNEKLFF.

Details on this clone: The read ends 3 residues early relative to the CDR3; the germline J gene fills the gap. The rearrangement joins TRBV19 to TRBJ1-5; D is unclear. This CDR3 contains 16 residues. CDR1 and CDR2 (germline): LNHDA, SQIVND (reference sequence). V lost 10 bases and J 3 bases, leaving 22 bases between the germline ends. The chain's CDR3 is CATTPQLTLVNQPQHF. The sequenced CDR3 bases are TGTGCCACGACACCGCAACTCACTCTGGTCAATCAGCCC.

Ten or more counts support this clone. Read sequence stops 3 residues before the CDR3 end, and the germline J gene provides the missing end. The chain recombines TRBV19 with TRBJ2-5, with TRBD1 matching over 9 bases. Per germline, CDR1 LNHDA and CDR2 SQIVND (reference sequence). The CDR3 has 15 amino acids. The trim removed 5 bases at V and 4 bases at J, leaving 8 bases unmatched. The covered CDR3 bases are TGTGCCAGTAGTTTGGGACAGGGTCTCGGAGAGACC. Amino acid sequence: CASSLGQGLGET. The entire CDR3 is CASSLGQGLGETQYF.

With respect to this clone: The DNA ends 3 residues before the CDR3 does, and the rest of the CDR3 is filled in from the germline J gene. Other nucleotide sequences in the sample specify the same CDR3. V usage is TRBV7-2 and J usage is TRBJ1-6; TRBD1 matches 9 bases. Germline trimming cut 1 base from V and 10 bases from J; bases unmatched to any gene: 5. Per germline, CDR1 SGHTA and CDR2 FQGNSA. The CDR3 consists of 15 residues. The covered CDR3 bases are TGTGCCAGCAGCTTAGGGGGACAGGGTGGCTCACCC. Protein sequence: CASSLGGQGGSP. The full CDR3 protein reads CASSLGGQGGSPLHF.

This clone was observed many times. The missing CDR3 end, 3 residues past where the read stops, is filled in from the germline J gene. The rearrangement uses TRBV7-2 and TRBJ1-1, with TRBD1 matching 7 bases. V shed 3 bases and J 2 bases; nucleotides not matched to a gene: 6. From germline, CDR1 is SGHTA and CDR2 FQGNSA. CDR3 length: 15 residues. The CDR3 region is CASSFWRQGNTEAFF. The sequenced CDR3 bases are TGTGCCAGCAGCTTTTGGCGACAGGGAAACACTGAA.

The CDR3 DNA, read in part, is TGTGCCAGCAGGCCGGGACAGGGACCCATCAATCAGCCC. It specifies CASRPGQGPINQP. The CDR3 in full is CASRPGQGPINQPQHF. The V call is TRBV2, the J call TRBJ1-5, with 9 nucleotides matching TRBD1. The read terminates 3 residues ahead of where the CDR3 ends, so the germline J gene completes it. The ends lost 6 bases at V and 3 bases at J; junction bases unmatched: 9. Germline loops: CDR1 SNHLY, CDR2 FYNNEI. This CDR3 region has 16 residues. The whole variable domain, filled in from reference TRBV2 and TRBJ1-5, reads EPEVTQTPSHQVTQMGQEVILRCVPISNHLYFYWYRQILGQKVEFLVSFYNNEISEKSEIFDDQFSVERPDGSNFTLKIRSTKLEDSAMYFCASRPGQGPINQPQHFGDGTRLSIL.

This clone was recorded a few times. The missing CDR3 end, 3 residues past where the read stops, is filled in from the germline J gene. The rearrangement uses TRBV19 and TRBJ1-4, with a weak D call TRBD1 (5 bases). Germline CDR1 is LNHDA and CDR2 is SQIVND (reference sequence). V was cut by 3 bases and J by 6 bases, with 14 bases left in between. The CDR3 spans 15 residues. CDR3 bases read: TGTGCCAGTAGTATGATGGGATGGGGCGATGAAAAA. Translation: CASSMMGWGDEK. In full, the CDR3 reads CASSMMGWGDEKLFF.

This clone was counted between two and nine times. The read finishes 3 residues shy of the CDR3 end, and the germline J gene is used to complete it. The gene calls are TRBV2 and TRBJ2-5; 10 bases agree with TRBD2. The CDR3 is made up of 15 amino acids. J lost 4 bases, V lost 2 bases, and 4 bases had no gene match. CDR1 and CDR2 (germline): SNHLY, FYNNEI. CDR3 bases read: TGTGCCAGCAGTGAACATAGCGGGGGGATAGAGACC. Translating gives CASSEHSGGIET. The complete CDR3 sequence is CASSEHSGGIETQYF.

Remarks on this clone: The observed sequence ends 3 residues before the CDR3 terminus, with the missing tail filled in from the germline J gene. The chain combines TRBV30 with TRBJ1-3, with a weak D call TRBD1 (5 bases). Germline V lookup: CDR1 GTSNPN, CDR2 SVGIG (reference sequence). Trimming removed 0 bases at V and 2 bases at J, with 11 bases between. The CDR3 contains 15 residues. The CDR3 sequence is CAWSVGVSTGNTIYF. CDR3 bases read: TGTGCCTGGAGTGTAGGGGTTAGTACTGGAAACACC.

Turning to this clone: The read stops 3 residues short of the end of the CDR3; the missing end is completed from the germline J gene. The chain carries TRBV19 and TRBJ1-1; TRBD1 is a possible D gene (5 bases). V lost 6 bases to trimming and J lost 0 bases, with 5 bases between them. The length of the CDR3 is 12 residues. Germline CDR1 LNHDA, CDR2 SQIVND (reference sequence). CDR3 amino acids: CASRGVNTEAFF. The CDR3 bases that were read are TGTGCCAGTAGAGGGGTGAACACTGAA.